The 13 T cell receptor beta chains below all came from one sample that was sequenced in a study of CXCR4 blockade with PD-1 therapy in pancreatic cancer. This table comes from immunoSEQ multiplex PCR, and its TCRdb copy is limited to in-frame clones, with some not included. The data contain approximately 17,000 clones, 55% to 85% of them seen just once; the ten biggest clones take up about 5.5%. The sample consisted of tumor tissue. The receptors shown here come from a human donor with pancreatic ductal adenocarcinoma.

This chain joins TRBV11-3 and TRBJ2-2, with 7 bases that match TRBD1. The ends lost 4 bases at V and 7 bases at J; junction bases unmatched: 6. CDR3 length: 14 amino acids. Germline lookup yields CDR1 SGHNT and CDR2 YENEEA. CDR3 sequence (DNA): TGTGCCAGCAGCTGGGACAGACCGCACGGGGAGCTGTTTTTT. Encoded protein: CASSWDRPHGELFF.

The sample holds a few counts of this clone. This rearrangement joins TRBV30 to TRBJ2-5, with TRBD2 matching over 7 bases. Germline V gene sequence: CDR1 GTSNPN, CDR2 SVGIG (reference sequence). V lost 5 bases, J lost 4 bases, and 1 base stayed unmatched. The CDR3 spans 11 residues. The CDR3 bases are TGTGCCTGGTCGGGGGGAGAGACCCAGTACTTC. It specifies CAWSGGETQYF.

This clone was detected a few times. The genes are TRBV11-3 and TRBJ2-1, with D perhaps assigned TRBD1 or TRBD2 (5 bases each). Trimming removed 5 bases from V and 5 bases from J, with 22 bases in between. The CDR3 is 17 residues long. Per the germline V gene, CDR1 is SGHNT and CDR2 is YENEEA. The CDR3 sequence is CASSLGPSEGPDNEQFF. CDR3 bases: TGTGCCAGCAGCCTAGGCCCGAGTGAGGGACCAGACAATGAGCAGTTCTTC. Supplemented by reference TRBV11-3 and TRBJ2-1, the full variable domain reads EAGVVQSPRYKIIEKKQPVAFWCNPISGHNTLYWYLQNLGQGPELLIRYENEEAVDDSQLPKDRFSAERLKGVDSTLKIQPAELGDSAVYLCASSLGPSEGPDNEQFFGPGTRLTVL.

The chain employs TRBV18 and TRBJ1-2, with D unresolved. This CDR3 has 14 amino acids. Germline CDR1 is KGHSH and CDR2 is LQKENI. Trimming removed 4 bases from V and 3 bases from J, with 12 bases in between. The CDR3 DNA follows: TGTGCCAGCTCACTTTCAGGCCAGGACTATGGCTACACCTTC. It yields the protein CASSLSGQDYGYTF.

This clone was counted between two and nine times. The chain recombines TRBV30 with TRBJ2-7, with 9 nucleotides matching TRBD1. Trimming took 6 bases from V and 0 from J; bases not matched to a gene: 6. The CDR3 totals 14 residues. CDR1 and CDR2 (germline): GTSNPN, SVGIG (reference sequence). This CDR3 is CACGTGPSSYEQYF. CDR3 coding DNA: TGTGCCTGCGGGACAGGGCCTAGCTCCTACGAGCAGTACTTC. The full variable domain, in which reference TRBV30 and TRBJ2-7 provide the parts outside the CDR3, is SQTIHQWPATLVQPVGSPLSLECTVEGTSNPNLYWYRQAAGRGLQLLFYSVGIGQISSEVPQNLSASRPQDRQFILSSKKLLLSDSGFYLCACGTGPSSYEQYFGPGTRLTVT.

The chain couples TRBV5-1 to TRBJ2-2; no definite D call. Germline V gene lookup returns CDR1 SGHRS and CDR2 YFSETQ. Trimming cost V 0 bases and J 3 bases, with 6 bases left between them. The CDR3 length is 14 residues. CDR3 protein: CASSLGPYTGELFF. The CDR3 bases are TGCGCCAGCAGCTTGGGCCCCTACACCGGGGAGCTGTTTTTT.

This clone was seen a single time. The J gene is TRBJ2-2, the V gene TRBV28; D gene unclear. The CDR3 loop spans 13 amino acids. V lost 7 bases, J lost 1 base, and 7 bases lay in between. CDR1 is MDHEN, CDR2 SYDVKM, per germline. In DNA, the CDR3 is TGTGCCAGCACTCAGGAGAACACCGGGGAGCTGTTTTTT. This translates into CASTQENTGELFF. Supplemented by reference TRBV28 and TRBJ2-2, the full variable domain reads DVKVTQSSRYLVKRTGEKVFLECVQDMDHENMFWYRQDPGLGLRLIYFSYDVKMKEKGDIPEGYSVSREKKERFSLILESASTNQTSMYLCASTQENTGELFFGEGSRLTVL.

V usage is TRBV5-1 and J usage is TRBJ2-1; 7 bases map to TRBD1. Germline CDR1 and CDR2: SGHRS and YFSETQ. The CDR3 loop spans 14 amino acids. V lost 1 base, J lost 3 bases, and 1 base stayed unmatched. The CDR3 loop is CASSLYRGYNEQFF. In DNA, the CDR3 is TGCGCCAGCAGCTTGTACAGGGGCTACAATGAGCAGTTCTTC.

In DNA, the CDR3 is TGCGCCAGCAGCCAAGATCGGGGGCGGTCCTACGAGCAGTACTTC. Its protein product is CASSQDRGRSYEQYF. The chain is built from TRBV23-1 and TRBJ2-7, with D possibly being TRBD1 or TRBD2 (6 bases each). TRBV23-1 belongs to the ORF category, with a function that is uncertain. V shed 6 bases and J shed 1 base, with 16 bases lying between them. The CDR3 is 15 residues long.

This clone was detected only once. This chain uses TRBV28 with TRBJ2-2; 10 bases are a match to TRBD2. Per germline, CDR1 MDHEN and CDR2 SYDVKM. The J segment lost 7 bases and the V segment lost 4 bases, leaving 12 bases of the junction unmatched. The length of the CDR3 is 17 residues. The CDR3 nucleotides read TGTGCCAGCAGTTCGACAGGGCTAGCGGGAGTGATCGGGGAGCTGTTTTTT. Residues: CASSSTGLAGVIGELFF.

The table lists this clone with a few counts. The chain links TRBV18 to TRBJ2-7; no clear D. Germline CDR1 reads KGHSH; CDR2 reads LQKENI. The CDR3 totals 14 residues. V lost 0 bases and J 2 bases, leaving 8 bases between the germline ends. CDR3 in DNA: TGTGCCAGCTCACCACCTAGTCTCGCCTACGAGCAGTACTTC. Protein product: CASSPPSLAYEQYF.

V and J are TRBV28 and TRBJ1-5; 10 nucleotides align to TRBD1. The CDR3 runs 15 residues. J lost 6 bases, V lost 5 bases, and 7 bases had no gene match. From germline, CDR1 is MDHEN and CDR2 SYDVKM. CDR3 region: CASSLAGQGIQPQHF. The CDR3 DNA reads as TGTGCCAGCAGTCTCGCGGGACAGGGGATTCAGCCCCAGCATTTT.

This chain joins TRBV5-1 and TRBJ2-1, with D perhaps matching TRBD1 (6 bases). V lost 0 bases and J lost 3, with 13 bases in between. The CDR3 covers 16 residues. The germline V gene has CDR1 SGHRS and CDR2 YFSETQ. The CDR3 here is CASSLASGAIYNEQFF. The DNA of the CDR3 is TGCGCCAGCAGCTTGGCTTCAGGGGCGATCTACAATGAGCAGTTCTTC.